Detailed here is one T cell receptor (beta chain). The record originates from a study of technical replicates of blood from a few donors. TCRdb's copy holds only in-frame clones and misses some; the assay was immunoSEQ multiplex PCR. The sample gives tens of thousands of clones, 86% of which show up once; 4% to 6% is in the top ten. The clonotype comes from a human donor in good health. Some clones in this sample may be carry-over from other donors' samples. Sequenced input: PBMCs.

CDR3 sequence (DNA): TGTGCCAGCAGCTCAGCCATGAGTGAAAAACTGTTTTTT. Amino acid sequence: CASSSAMSEKLFF. This chain uses TRBV7-9 with TRBJ1-4; D uncertain. The CDR3 has 13 residues. V lost 4 bases and J lost 7, with 10 bases in between. Germline assignment: CDR1 SEHNR and CDR2 FQNEAQ (reference sequence).